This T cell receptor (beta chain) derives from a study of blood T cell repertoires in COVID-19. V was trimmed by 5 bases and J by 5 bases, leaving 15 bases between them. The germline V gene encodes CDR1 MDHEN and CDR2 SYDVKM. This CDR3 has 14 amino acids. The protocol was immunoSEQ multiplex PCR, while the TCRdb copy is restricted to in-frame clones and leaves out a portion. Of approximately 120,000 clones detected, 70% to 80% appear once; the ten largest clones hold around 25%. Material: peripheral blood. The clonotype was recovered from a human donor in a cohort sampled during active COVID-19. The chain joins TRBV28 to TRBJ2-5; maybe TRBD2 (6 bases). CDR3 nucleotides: TGTGCCAGCAGTCTGGGAGGTTCCCCCGAGACCCAGTACTTC. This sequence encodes CASSLGGSPETQYF.